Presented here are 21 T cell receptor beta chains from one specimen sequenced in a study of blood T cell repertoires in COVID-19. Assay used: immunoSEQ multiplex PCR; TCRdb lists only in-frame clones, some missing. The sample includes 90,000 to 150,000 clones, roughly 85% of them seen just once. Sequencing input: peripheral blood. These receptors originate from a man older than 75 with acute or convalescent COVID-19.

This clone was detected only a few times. The CDR3 bases are TGTGCCAGCAGCGCCGGGTCTCTCTCTGGAAACACCATATATTTT. Residues: CASSAGSLSGNTIYF. V and J are TRBV9 and TRBJ1-3, with unresolved D. CDR3 length equals 15 residues. The V gene lost 3 bases and the J gene lost 0 bases, with 10 bases spanning the gap. Germline CDR1 is SGDLS and CDR2 is YYNGEE. The full variable domain, its missing parts supplied by reference TRBV9 and TRBJ1-3, is DSGVTQTPKHLITATGQRVTLRCSPRSGDLSVYWYQQSLDQGLQFLIQYYNGEERAKGNILERFSAQQFPDLHSELNLSSLELGDSALYFCASSAGSLSGNTIYFGEGSWLTVV.

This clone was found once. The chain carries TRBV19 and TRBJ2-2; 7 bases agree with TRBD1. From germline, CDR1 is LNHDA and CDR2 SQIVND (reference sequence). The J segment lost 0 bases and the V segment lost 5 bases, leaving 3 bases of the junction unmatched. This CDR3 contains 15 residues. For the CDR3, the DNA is TGTGCCAGTAGTCGGCAGGGGGCGAACACCGGGGAGCTGTTTTTT. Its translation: CASSRQGANTGELFF.

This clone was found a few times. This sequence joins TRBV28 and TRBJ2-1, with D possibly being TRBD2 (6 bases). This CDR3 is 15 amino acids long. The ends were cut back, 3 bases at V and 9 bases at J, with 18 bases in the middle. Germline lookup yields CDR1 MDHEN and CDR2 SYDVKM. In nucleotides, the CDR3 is TGTGCCAGCAGTTTCCAGCTCCTAGCGACCATTGAGCAGTTCTTC. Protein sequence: CASSFQLLATIEQFF. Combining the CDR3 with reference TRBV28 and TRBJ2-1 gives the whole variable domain DVKVTQSSRYLVKRTGEKVFLECVQDMDHENMFWYRQDPGLGLRLIYFSYDVKMKEKGDIPEGYSVSREKKERFSLILESASTNQTSMYLCASSFQLLATIEQFFGPGTRLTVL.

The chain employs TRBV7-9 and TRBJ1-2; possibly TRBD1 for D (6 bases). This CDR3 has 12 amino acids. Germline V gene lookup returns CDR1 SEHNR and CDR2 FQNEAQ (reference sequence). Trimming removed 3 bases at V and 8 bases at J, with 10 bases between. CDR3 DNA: TGTGCCAGCAGCTTGGATCAGGGGGGCTACACCTTC. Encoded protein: CASSLDQGGYTF.

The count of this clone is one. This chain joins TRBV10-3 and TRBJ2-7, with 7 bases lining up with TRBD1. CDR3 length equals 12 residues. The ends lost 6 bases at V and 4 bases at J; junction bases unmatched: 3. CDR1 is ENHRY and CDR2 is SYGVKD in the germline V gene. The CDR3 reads CAISQDRYEQYF. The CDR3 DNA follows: TGTGCCATCAGCCAGGACAGGTACGAGCAGTACTTC.

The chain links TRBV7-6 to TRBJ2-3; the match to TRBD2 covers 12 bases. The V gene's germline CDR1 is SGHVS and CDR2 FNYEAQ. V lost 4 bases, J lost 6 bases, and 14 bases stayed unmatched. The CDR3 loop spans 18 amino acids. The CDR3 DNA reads TGTGCCAGCAGCTCATCCCCTCGGACTAGCGGGAACTGGGATACGCAGTATTTT. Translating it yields CASSSSPRTSGNWDTQYF.

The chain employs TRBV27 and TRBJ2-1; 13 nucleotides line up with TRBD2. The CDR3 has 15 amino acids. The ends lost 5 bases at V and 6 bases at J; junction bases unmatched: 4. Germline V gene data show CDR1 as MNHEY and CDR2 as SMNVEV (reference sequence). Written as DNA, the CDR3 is TGTGCCAGCAGTCCGACTAGCGGGGGGTCCAATGAGCAGTTCTTC. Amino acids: CASSPTSGGSNEQFF.

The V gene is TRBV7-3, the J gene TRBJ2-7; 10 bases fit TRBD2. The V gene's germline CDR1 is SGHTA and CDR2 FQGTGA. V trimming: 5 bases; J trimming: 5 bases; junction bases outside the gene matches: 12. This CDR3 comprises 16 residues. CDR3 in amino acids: CASSPGLASGGNEQYF. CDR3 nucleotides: TGTGCCAGCAGCCCGGGCCTGGCTAGCGGGGGCAACGAGCAGTACTTC.

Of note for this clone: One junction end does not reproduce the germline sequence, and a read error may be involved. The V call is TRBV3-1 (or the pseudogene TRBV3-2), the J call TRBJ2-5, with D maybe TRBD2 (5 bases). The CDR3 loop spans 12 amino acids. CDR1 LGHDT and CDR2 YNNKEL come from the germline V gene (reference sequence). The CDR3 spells CASNLKQGLLNF. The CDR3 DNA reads TGTGCCAGCAACCTCAAACAAGGACTTTTAAACTTC.

The CDR3 loop is CASSQEWRGAGELFF. The CDR3 DNA reads TGCGCCAGCAGCCAAGAGTGGAGGGGCGCCGGGGAGCTGTTTTTT. V usage is TRBV4-1 and J usage is TRBJ2-2; possible D gene TRBD2, 6 bases. The V gene lost 0 bases and the J gene lost 6 bases, with 11 bases spanning the gap. CDR1 MGHRA and CDR2 YSYEKL come from the germline V gene. This CDR3 contains 15 residues.

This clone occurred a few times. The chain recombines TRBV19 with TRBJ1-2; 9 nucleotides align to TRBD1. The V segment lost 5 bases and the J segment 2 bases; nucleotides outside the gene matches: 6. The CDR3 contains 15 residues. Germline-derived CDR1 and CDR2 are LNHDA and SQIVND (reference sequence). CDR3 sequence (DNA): TGTGCCAGTAGTCTGGGACAGGGCTGGAACTATGGCTACACCTTC. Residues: CASSLGQGWNYGYTF.

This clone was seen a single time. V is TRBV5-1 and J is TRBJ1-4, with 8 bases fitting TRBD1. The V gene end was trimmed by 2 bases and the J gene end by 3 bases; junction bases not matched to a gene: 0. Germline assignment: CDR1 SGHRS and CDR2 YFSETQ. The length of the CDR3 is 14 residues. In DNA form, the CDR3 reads TGCGCCAGCAGCTTACAGGGGGCTAATGAAAAACTGTTTTTT. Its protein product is CASSLQGANEKLFF.

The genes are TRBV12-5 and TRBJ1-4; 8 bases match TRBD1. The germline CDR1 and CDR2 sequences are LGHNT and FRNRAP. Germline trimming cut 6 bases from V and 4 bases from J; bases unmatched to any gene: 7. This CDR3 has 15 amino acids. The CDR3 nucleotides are TGTGCTAGTGGGACAGGGGCGGGGGATAATGAAAAACTGTTTTTT. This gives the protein CASGTGAGDNEKLFF. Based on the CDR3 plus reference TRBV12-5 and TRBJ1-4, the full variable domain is DARVTQTPRHKVTEMGQEVTMRCQPILGHNTVFWYRQTMMQGLELLAYFRNRAPLDDSGMPKDRFSAEMPDATLATLKIQPSEPRDSAVYFCASGTGAGDNEKLFFGSGTQLSVL.

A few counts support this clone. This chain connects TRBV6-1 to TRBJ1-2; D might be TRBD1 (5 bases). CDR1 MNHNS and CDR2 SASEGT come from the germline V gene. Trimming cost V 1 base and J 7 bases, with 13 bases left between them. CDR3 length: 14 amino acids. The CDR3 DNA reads TGTGCCAGCAGTGAAGTTCTCAGGGTGGGTGGCTACACCTTC. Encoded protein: CASSEVLRVGGYTF.

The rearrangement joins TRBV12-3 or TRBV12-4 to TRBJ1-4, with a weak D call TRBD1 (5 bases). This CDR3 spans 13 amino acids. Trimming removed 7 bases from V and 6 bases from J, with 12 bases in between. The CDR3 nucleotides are TGTGCCAGCACCCCGGGGGAGTATGAAAAACTGTTTTTT. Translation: CASTPGEYEKLFF.

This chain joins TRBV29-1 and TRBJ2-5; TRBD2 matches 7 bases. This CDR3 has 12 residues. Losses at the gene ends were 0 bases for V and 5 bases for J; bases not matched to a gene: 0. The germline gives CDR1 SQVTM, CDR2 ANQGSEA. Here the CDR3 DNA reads TGCAGCGTTGAAGAGGGAGGGGAGACCCAGTACTTC. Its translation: CSVEEGGETQYF.

DNA of the CDR3: TGTGCCAGCAGCTTAGACCAGGGACAGGCTGAAGCTTTCTTT. Its translation: CASSLDQGQAEAFF. V is TRBV11-2 and J is TRBJ1-1; TRBD1 aligns across 8 bases. Germline V gene sequence: CDR1 SGHAT, CDR2 FQNNGV. Losses at the gene ends were 0 bases for V and 6 bases for J; bases not matched to a gene: 3. This CDR3 has 14 amino acids.

The CDR3 DNA sequence: TGTGCCAGCAGTTTTGGGCGCCTTCAGGATTCACCCCTCCACTTT. Protein sequence: CASSFGRLQDSPLHF. V and J are TRBV27 and TRBJ1-6; D remains ambiguous. Germline-derived CDR1 and CDR2 are MNHEY and SMNVEV (reference sequence). The CDR3 loop spans 15 amino acids. Trimming took 3 bases from V and 8 from J, leaving 14 bases between them.

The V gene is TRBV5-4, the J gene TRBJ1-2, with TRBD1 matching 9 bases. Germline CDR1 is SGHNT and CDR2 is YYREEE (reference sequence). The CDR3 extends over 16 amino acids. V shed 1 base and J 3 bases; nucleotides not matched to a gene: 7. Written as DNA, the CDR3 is TGTGCCAGCAGCTTGTGGACAGGGGAGGTGCACTATGGCTACACCTTC. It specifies CASSLWTGEVHYGYTF.

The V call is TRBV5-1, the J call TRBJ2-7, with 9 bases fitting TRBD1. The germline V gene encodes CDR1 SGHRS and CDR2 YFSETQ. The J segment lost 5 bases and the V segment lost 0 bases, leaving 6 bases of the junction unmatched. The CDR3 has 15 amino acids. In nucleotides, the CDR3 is TGCGCCAGCAGCTTGGGGGGGACAGGGTACAACGAGCAGTACTTC. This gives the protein CASSLGGTGYNEQYF.

DNA for the CDR3: TGCAGCGCCGGGGGAAGCTCCCAAGAGACCCAGTACTTC. The encoded protein is CSAGGSSQETQYF. J is TRBJ2-5 and V is TRBV29-1, with D perhaps TRBD2 (6 bases). Between the trimmed V and J ends, which lost 7 bases and 1 base, there was a span of 13 bases. CDR1 and CDR2 (germline): SQVTM, ANQGSEA. There are 13 residues in the CDR3.